The source of this TCR beta chain is a study of blood T cells in healthy people across ages. This CDR3 comprises 18 residues. Germline lookup yields CDR1 SGHTA and CDR2 FQGTGA. The V gene end was trimmed by 1 base and the J gene end by 4 bases; junction bases not matched to a gene: 14. For the second PCR, which ran for roughly 7 to 11 cycles, a sample-barcoded 5' primer and a J-beta primer mix were used. TCRdb re-analysed the 5' RACE reads in MiXCR, keeping a single row per CDR3 protein. Among some 1,800,000 distinct CDR3 sequences listed, about 39% were seen once. There were at least 5 micrograms of total RNA extracted from every sample. This clonotype was recorded a few times. Its matching antigen is unknown. Findings and limits, study-wide: Compared with aged donors, long-lived donors showed fewer expanded clones, suggesting selection. With age, beta diversity per million T cells declined roughly linearly, significantly by roughly 40. The unknown donor CMV status may have confounded expanded clonotype changes.

The clonotype originates from a human donor in good health. The sequenced sample was blood. This chain connects TRBV7-3 to TRBJ1-2; 8 bases fit TRBD1. CDR3: CASSLNPGQGGWGYGYTF. The CDR3 coding sequence is TGTGCCAGCAGCTTAAACCCCGGACAGGGAGGATGGGGCTATGGCTACACCTTC.